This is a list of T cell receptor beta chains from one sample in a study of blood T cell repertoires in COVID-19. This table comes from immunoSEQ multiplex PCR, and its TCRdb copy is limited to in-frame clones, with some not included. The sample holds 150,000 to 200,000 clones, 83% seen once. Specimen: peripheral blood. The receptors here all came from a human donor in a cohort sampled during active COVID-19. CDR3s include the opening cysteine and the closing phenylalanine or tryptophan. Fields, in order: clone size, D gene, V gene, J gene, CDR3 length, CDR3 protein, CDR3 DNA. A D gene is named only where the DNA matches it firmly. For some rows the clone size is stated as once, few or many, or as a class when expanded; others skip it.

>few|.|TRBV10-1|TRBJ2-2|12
CASSLGTGELFF
TGCGCCAGCAGCCTCGGCACCGGGGAGCTGTTTTTT
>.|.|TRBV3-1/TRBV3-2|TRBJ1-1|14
CASSLGHGNTEAFF
TGTGCCAGCAGCCTTGGACACGGGAACACTGAAGCTTTCTTT
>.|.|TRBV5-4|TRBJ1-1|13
CASSLDQGGEAFF
TGTGCCAGCAGCTTGGATCAGGGAGGTGAAGCTTTCTTT
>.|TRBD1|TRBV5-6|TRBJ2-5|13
CASSLGTEETQYF
TGTGCCAGCAGCCTCGGGACAGAAGAGACCCAGTACTTC
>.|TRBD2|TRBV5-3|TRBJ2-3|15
CAGRLAGASTDTQYF
TGTGCCGGCCGACTAGCGGGGGCTAGCACAGATACGCAGTATTTT
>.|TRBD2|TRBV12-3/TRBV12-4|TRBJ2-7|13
CATEGLAGPEQYF
TGTGCCACCGAGGGACTAGCGGGTCCCGAGCAGTACTTC
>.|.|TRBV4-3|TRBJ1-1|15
CASSQDRWGGTEAFF
TGCGCCAGCAGCCAAGATAGATGGGGGGGCACTGAAGCTTTCTTT
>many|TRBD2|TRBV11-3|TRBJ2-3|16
CASSLDGREGRHTQYF
TGTGCCAGCAGCTTAGATGGGCGGGAGGGCCGACATACGCAGTATTTT
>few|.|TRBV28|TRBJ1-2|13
CASSFELNYGYTF
TGTGCCAGCAGTTTCGAACTTAACTATGGCTACACCTTC
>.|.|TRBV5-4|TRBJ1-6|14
CASRRADTNSPLHF
TGTGCCAGCCGGAGGGCGGACACCAATTCACCCCTCCACTTT
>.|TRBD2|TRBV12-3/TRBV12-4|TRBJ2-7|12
CASTGGTYEQYF
TGTGCCAGCACGGGGGGGACCTACGAGCAGTACTTC
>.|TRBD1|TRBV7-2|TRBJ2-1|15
CASSYPGTGDFEQFF
TGTGCCAGCAGCTATCCCGGGACAGGGGATTTTGAGCAGTTCTTC
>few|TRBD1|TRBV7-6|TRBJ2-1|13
CASSSGQYNEQFF
TGTGCCAGCAGCTCGGGACAGTACAATGAGCAGTTCTTC
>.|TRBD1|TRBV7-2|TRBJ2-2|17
CASSLTGQGLSTGELFF
TGTGCCAGCAGCTTAACAGGACAGGGGTTGAGCACCGGGGAGCTGTTTTTT
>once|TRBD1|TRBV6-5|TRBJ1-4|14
CASRSQGAGEKLFF
TGTGCCAGCAGGTCGCAGGGGGCCGGTGAAAAACTGTTTTTT
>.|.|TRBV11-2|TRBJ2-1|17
CASSLDFGTSVYNEQFF
TGTGCCAGCAGCTTAGATTTCGGGACAAGTGTATACAATGAGCAGTTCTTC
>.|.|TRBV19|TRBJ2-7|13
CASKGDTPVEQYF
TGTGCCAGTAAGGGGGACACGCCCGTCGAGCAGTACTTC
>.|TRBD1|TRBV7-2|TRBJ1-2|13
CASSSGQGFGYTF
TGTGCCAGCAGCTCGGGACAGGGGTTCGGCTACACCTTC
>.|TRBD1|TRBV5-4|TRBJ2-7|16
CASSFPGTGSSYEQYF
TGTGCCAGCAGTTTTCCCGGGACAGGAAGCTCCTACGAGCAGTACTTC
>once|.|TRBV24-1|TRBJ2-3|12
CATAGGTDTQYF
TGTGCCACCGCCGGGGGCACAGATACGCAGTATTTT
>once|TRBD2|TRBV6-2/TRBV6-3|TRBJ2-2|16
CASSRTSGGGPGELFF
TGTGCCAGCAGCCGTACCAGCGGGGGGGGACCCGGGGAGCTGTTTTTT
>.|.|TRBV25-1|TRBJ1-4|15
CASSDFGGMSEKLFF
TGTGCCAGCAGTGATTTTGGAGGAATGAGTGAAAAACTGTTTTTT
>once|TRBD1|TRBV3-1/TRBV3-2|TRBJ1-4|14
CASTKTGTNEKLFF
TGTGCCAGCACCAAGACAGGGACTAATGAAAAACTGTTTTTT
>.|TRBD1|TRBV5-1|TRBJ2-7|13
CASSSGQVYEQYF
TGCGCCAGCAGCTCGGGACAGGTCTACGAGCAGTACTTC
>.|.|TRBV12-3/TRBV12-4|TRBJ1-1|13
CASSWGQNTEAFF
TGTGCCAGCAGTTGGGGACAGAACACTGAAGCTTTCTTT
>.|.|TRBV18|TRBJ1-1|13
CASSPPPGLGAFF
TGTGCCAGCTCACCACCTCCAGGGCTAGGAGCTTTCTTT
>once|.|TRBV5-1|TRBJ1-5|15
CASSPTNGENQPQHF
TGCGCCAGCAGCCCTACGAACGGAGAGAATCAGCCCCAGCATTTT
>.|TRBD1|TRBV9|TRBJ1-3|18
CASSTQPGQGARGNTIYF
TGTGCCAGCAGCACCCAACCGGGACAGGGGGCGAGGGGAAACACCATATATTTT
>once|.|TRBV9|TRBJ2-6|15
CASSPRGTGANVLTF
TGTGCCAGCAGCCCACGGGGGACCGGGGCCAACGTCCTGACTTTC
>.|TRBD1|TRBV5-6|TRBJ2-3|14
CASSVDRGVDTQYF
TGTGCCAGCAGCGTGGACAGGGGGGTTGATACGCAGTATTTT
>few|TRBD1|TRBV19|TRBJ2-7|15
CASTPGQGITYEQYF
TGTGCCAGTACCCCGGGACAGGGGATCACCTACGAGCAGTACTTC
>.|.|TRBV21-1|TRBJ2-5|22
CASSKALLDRVGKRGGEETQYF
TGTGCCAGCAGCAAAGCTCTACTGGACAGGGTTGGGAAGCGGGGGGGGGAAGAGACCCAGTACTTC
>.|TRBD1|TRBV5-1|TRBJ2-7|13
CASSWTGEYEQYF
TGCGCCAGCAGCTGGACAGGGGAGTACGAGCAGTACTTC